This T cell receptor (beta chain) comes out of a study of Graves' ophthalmopathy and Graves' hyperthyroidism. Study summary: Sampling took place at initial diagnosis, with peripheral blood obtained before any treatment. Study outcomes and limitations: Thyroid clonotypes that were expanded above 0.001 frequency mostly also appeared in blood. It was with 70.59% sensitivity and about 73% specificity that the model predicted ophthalmopathy progression.

The table lists this clonotype with many counts. Antigen: not known. From RNA, the CDR3 regions of TCR beta chains were amplified and sequenced. An opening RT-PCR round employed HTBI primers and preceded a second-round multiplex PCR. TCRdb reprocessed the multiplex PCR reads with MiXCR, giving one entry per CDR3 protein. The sample comprises 600,000 to 950,000 distinct CDR3 sequences, about 44% of which are singletons, and approximately 43% rests with the top ten. The ends lost 4 bases at V and 5 bases at J; junction bases unmatched: 8. This CDR3 has 15 amino acids. Per germline, CDR1 SEHNR and CDR2 FQNEAQ (reference sequence). Diagnosis used clinical symptoms, serum thyroxine, TRAb, thyroid ultrasound and orbital computed tomography.

The rearrangement uses TRBV7-9 and TRBJ2-5, with 9 positions matching TRBD1. Sequenced input: peripheral blood. This receptor was identified in an adult man with Graves' ophthalmopathy. The CDR3 DNA follows: TGTGCCAGCAGCTCCTGGGACAGGGCTGAGGAGACCCAGTACTTC. The encoded protein is CASSSWDRAEETQYF.